This TCR beta chain came from a study of blood T cell repertoires in COVID-19. Across the whole study: The origin of the acute and convalescent COVID-19 samples was the United States, Italy and Spain.

Losses at the gene ends were 7 bases for V and 5 bases for J; bases not matched to a gene: 3. Germline V gene data show CDR1 as MNHEY and CDR2 as SVGAGI. CDR3 length: 13 residues. In the source study's methods: Reference gene primers were amplified, and this amplification served to estimate nucleated cell counts. Sequenced by immunoSEQ multiplex PCR; TCRdb stores in-frame clones only, minus some. For V, J and clone size, that table is used; D and trimming come from the DNA. Here the sample spans about 51,000 clones, approximately 86% being singletons. Material: peripheral blood. The rearrangement joins TRBV6-5 to TRBJ1-1, with TRBD1 matching over 11 bases. This receptor was obtained from a man aged 60-69 years with acute or convalescent COVID-19. The CDR3 DNA reads as TGTGCCAGCAAGGGACAGGGGGGGACTGAAGCTTTCTTT. Amino acids: CASKGQGGTEAFF.